Included here is one T cell receptor (beta chain) sequence, with context. TCRdb re-called the PCR reads with MiXCR, one entry per CDR3 protein. The table shows about 12,000 distinct CDR3 sequences, with 45% to 50% occurring only once. Donors had localized lung adenocarcinoma, a non-small cell lung cancer. CDR1 is SGHNT and CDR2 is YENEEA in the germline V gene. Between the trimmed V and J ends, which lost 4 bases and 2 bases, there was a span of 12 bases. This CDR3 is 16 amino acids long. These data come from a study of CD4 and CD8 cells across lung adenocarcinoma regions. The sample comprised CD8+ T cells from the margin of a lung tumor. The V call is TRBV11-3, the J call TRBJ2-6; D is unresolved. The sequence was obtained from a male donor with lung adenocarcinoma. The CD4 and CD8 labels of this study may be unreliable. The CDR3 spells CASSSTTVTGANVLTF. CDR3 coding DNA: TGTGCCAGCAGCTCGACCACGGTTACTGGGGCCAACGTCCTGACTTTC.